The T cell receptor beta chain described here comes from a study of control samples from healthy donors and cancer patients. Libraries were prepared by immunoSEQ multiplex PCR; TCRdb keeps only in-frame clonotypes and omits some of them. The table includes roughly 86,000 clones, roughly 91% detected once. Germline CDR1 is SGHRS and CDR2 is YFSETQ. The CDR3 consists of 15 residues. V was pared by 4 bases and J by 5 bases, with 17 bases between. Input material: blood. The receptor was isolated from a man under 40 in good health. The rearrangement joins TRBV5-1 to TRBJ2-3; D is tentatively TRBD1 or TRBD2 (6 bases each). The CDR3 is CASSPVVGGLDTQYF. The CDR3 region has the DNA TGCGCCAGCAGCCCCGTCGTAGGGGGGCTAGATACGCAGTATTTT.